This record concerns one T cell receptor (beta chain) sequence. Unmatched junction bases numbered 6, after V lost 0 bases and J lost 9 bases. Germline loops: CDR1 SGHRS, CDR2 YFSETQ. This CDR3 spans 15 amino acids. TCRdb re-called the 5' RACE reads with MiXCR, one entry per CDR3 protein. The table includes tens of thousands of distinct CDR3 sequences, around 12% detected once. The data are from a study of early T cells in non-severe SARS-CoV-2 infection. Looking at the study overall: Chains stayed unpaired after sequencing of bulk RNA from unsorted whole blood.

The sequence came from an adult who was a healthcare worker with PCR-confirmed SARS-CoV-2 infection or an uninfected control (not recorded which). The chain combines TRBV5-1 with TRBJ2-1; 10 nucleotides align to TRBD2. Sample: whole blood. The CDR3 DNA follows: TGCGCCAGCAGCTTGGAGGCTAGCGGGAGAGTTGAGCAGTTCTTC. Its translation: CASSLEASGRVEQFF. The full variable domain, its missing parts supplied by reference TRBV5-1 and TRBJ2-1, is KAGVTQTPRYLIKTRGQQVTLSCSPISGHRSVSWYQQTPGQGLQFLFEYFSETQRNKGNFPGRFSGRQFSNSRSEMNVSTLELGDSALYLCASSLEASGRVEQFFGPGTRLTVL.